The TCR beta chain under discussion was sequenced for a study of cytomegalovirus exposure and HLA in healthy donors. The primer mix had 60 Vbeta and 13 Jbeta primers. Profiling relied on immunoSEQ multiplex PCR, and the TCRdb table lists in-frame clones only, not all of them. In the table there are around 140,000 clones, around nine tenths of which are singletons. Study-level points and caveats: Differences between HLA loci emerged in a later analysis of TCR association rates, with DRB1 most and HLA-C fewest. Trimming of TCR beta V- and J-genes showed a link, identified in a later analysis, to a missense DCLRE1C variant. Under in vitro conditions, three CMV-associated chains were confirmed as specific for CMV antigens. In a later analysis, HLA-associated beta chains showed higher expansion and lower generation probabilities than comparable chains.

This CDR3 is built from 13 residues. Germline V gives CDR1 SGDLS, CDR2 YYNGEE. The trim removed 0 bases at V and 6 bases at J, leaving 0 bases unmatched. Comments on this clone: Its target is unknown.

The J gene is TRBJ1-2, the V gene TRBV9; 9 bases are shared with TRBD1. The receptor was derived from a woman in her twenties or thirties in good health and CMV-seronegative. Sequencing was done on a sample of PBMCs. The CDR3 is CASSVGTGDGYTF. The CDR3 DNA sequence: TGTGCCAGCAGCGTAGGGACAGGGGATGGCTACACCTTC.